The 5 T cell receptor beta chains in this list originate from one sample, sequenced in a study of shared clonotypes between healthy human individuals. CD8 cells classed as naive were CD45RO-negative and positively selected for CCR7, excluding terminally differentiated effector memory CD45RA+ cells. Libraries were prepared by immunoSEQ multiplex PCR; TCRdb keeps only in-frame clonotypes and omits some of them. The sample lists roughly 2 million clones; about 95% were seen once. Sequenced input: naive CD8+ T cells sorted from blood. The source of these receptors is a man younger than 35 in good health.

The chain has TRBV6-6 and TRBJ2-7; D is possibly TRBD2 (6 bases). Trimming removed 3 bases at V and 3 bases at J, with 15 bases between. The CDR3 loop spans 15 amino acids. Germline-derived CDR1 and CDR2 are MNHNY and SVGAGI (reference sequence). CDR3 loop: CASSYGTSLGYEQYF. CDR3 bases: TGTGCCAGCAGTTATGGGACTTCGCTGGGCTACGAGCAGTACTTC.

CDR3 sequence reads: CSVLPGQDNEKLFF. Here the CDR3 DNA reads TGCAGCGTTTTACCGGGACAGGACAATGAAAAACTGTTTTTT. V gene TRBV29-1 combines with J gene TRBJ1-4, with TRBD1 identical over 8 bases. CDR3 size: 14 residues. Germline V gene sequence: CDR1 SQVTM, CDR2 ANQGSEA. V lost 5 bases, J lost 5 bases, and 7 bases stayed unmatched.

This clone is a singleton in its sample. The rearrangement joins TRBV19 to TRBJ2-7; D is uncertain. CDR1 is LNHDA and CDR2 is SQIVND in the germline V gene (reference sequence). The ends were cut back, 3 bases at V and 0 bases at J, with 6 bases in the middle. The CDR3 loop spans 13 amino acids. Here the CDR3 reads CASSIINSYEQYF. CDR3 in DNA: TGTGCCAGTAGTATCATTAACTCCTACGAGCAGTACTTC. Drawing the rest from reference TRBV19 and TRBJ2-7, the complete variable domain is DGGITQSPKYLFRKEGQNVTLSCEQNLNHDAMYWYRQDPGQGLRLIYYSQIVNDFQKGDIAEGYSVSREKKESFPLTVTSAQKNPTAFYLCASSIINSYEQYFGPGTRLTVT.

This clone was counted once. The chain couples TRBV13 to TRBJ2-5; possible D gene TRBD1, 5 bases. The CDR3 covers 14 residues. From germline, CDR1 is PRHDT and CDR2 FYEKMQ (reference sequence). V was cut by 5 bases and J by 0 bases, with 10 bases left in between. The CDR3: CASSPRQYQETQYF. Here the CDR3 DNA reads TGTGCCAGCAGCCCCCGACAGTACCAAGAGACCCAGTACTTC.

V is TRBV9 and J is TRBJ2-7; TRBD2 is a possible D gene (5 bases). The V gene lost 4 bases and the J gene lost 7 bases, with 18 bases spanning the gap. The CDR3 is 14 residues long. The germline gives CDR1 SGDLS, CDR2 YYNGEE. The CDR3 region is CASSPSPDGNEQYF. The CDR3 DNA sequence: TGTGCCAGCAGCCCCTCTCCGGACGGGAATGAGCAGTACTTC.